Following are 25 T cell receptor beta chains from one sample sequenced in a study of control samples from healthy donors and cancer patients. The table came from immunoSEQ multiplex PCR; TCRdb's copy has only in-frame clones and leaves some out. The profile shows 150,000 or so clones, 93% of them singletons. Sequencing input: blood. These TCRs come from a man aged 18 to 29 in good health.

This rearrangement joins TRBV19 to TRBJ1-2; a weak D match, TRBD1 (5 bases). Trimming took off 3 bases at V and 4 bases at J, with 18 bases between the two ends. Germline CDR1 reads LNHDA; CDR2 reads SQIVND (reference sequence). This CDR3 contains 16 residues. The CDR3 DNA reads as TGTGCCAGTAGTATCAGGGCTCTCTCCGGTAGCTATGGCTACACCTTC. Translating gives CASSIRALSGSYGYTF.

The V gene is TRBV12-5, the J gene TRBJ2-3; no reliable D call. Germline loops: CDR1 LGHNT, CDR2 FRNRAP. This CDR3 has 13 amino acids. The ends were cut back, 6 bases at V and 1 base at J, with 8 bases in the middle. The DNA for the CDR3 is TGTGCTAGTGGCCCGCCTGGCACAGATACGCAGTATTTT. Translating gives CASGPPGTDTQYF. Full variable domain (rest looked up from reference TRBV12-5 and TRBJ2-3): DARVTQTPRHKVTEMGQEVTMRCQPILGHNTVFWYRQTMMQGLELLAYFRNRAPLDDSGMPKDRFSAEMPDATLATLKIQPSEPRDSAVYFCASGPPGTDTQYFGPGTRLTVL.

In DNA form, the CDR3 reads TGTGCCAGCAGCCCAAATAGCAATCAGCCCCAGCATTTT. Encoded protein: CASSPNSNQPQHF. The V and J genes are TRBV7-2 and TRBJ1-5; D not resolved. Trimming removed 5 bases from V and 0 bases from J, with 5 bases in between. The CDR3 length is 13 residues. Per the germline V gene, CDR1 is SGHTA and CDR2 is FQGNSA.

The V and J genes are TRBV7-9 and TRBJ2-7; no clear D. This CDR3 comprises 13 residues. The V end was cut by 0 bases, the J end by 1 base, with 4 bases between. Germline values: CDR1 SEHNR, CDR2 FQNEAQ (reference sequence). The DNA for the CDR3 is TGTGCCAGCAGCTTAGCGGGGTCCTACGAGCAGTACTTC. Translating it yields CASSLAGSYEQYF.

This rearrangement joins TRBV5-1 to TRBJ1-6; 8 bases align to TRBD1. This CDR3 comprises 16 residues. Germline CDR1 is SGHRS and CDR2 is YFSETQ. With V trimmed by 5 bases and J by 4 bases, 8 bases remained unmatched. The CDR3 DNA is TGCGCCAGCAGGGACCAGGGGGCCCTTTATAATTCACCCCTCCACTTT. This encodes CASRDQGALYNSPLHF. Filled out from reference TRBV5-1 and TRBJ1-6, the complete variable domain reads KAGVTQTPRYLIKTRGQQVTLSCSPISGHRSVSWYQQTPGQGLQFLFEYFSETQRNKGNFPGRFSGRQFSNSRSEMNVSTLELGDSALYLCASRDQGALYNSPLHFGNGTRLTVT.

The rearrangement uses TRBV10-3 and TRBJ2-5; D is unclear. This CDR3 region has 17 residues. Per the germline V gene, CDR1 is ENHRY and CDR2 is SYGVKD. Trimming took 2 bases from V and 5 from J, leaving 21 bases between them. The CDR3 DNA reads TGTGCCATCAGTGAGAAATTGACGCACCTTATCGGGGAGACCCAGTACTTC. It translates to CAISEKLTHLIGETQYF.

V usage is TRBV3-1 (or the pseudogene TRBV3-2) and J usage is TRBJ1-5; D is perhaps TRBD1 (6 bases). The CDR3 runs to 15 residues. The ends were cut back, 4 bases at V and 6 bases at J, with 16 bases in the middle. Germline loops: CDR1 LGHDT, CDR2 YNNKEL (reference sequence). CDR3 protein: CASSPLAGGGQPQHF. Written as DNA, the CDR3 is TGTGCCAGCAGCCCTCTAGCGGGGGGCGGTCAGCCCCAGCATTTT.

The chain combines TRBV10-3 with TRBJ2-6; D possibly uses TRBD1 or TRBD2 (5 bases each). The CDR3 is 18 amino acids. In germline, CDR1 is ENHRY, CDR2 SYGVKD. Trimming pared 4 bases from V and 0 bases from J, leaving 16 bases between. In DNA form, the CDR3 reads TGTGCCATCAGTGGGCCGAGGGACCCGAGCTCTGGGGCCAACGTCCTGACTTTC. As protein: CAISGPRDPSSGANVLTF.

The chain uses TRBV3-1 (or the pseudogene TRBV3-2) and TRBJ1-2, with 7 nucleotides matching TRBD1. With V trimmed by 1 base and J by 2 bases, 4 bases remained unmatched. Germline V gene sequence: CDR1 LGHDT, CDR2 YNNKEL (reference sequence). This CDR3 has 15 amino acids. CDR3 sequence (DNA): TGTGCCAGCAGCCAAGGACAGGGCCTAAACTATGGCTACACCTTC. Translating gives CASSQGQGLNYGYTF.

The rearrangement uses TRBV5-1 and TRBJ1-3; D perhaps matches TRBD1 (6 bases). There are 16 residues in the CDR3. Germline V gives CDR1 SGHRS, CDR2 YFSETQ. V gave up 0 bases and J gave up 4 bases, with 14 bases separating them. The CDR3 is CASSLVPGAAGNTIYF. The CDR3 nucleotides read TGCGCCAGCAGCTTGGTCCCGGGGGCGGCGGGAAACACCATATATTTT.

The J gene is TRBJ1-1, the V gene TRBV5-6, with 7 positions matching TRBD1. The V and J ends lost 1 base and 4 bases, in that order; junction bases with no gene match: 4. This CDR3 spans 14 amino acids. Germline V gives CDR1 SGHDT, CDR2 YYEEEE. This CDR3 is CASSLYRGSTEAFF. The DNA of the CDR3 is TGTGCCAGCAGCTTGTACAGGGGAAGCACTGAAGCTTTCTTT.

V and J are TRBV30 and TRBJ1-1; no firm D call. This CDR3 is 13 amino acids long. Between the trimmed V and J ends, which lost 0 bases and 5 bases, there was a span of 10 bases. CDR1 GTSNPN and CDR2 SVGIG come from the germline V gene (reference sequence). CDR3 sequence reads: CAWSVQGWTEAFF. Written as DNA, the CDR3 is TGTGCCTGGAGTGTACAAGGGTGGACTGAAGCTTTCTTT.

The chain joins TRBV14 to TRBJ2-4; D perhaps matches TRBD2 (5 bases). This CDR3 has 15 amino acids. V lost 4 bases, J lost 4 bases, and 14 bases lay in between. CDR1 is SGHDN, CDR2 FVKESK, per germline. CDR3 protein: CASSPTHDYKNIQYF. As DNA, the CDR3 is TGTGCCAGCAGCCCGACCCACGACTATAAAAACATTCAGTACTTC.

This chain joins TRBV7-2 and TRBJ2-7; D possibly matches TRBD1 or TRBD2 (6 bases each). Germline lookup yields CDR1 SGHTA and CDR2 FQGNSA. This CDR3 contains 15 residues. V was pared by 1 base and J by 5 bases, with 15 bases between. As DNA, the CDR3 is TGTGCCAGCAGCTTAGGAAGGGGGACTGGGAACGAGCAGTACTTC. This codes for CASSLGRGTGNEQYF.

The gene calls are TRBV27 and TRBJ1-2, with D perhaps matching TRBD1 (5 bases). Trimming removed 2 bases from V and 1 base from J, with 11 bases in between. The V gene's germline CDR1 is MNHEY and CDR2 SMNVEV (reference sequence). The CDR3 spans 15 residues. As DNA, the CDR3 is TGTGCCAGCAGTTTAGCGGGGCCCTTTAACTATGGCTACACCTTC. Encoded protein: CASSLAGPFNYGYTF.

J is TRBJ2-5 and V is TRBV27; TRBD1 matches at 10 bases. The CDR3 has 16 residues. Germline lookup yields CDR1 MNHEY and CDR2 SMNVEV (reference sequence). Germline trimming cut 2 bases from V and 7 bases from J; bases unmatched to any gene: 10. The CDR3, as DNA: TGTGCCAGCAGTTTAAGCGGACAGGGGGGGGTGGGGACCCAGTACTTC. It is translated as CASSLSGQGGVGTQYF.

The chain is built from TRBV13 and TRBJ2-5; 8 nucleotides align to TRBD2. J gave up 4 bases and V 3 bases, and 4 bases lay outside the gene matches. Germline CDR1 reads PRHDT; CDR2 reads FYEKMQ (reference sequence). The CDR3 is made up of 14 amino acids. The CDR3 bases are TGTGCCAGCAGCTTTATCGGGAGGGGAGAGACCCAGTACTTC. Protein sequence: CASSFIGRGETQYF.

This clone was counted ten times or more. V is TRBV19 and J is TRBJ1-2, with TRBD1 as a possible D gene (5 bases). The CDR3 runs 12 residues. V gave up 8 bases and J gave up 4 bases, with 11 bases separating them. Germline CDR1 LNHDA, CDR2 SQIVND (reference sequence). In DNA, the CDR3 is TGTGCCAGTCAGGGTATTGGCTATGGCTACACCTTC. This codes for CASQGIGYGYTF.

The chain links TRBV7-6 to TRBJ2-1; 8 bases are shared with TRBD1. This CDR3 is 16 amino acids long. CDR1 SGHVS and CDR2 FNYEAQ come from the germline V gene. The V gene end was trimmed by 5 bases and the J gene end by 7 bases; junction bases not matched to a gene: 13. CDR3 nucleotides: TGTGCCAGCAGCCCCAGAAAACGGACAGGGTCGAATGAGCAGTTCTTC. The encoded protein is CASSPRKRTGSNEQFF.

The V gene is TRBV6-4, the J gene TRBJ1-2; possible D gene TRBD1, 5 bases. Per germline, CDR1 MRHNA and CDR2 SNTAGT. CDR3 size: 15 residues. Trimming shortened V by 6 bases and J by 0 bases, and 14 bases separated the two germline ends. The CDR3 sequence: CASREQPGSNYGYTF. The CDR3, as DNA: TGTGCCAGCAGAGAGCAGCCAGGGTCTAACTATGGCTACACCTTC.

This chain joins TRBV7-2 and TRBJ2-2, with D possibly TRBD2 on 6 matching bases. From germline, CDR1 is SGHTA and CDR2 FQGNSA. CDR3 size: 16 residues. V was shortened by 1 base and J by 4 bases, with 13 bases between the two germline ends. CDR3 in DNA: TGTGCCAGCAGCTTAGATCCGGGAGCAAGCACCGGGGAGCTGTTTTTT. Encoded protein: CASSLDPGASTGELFF.

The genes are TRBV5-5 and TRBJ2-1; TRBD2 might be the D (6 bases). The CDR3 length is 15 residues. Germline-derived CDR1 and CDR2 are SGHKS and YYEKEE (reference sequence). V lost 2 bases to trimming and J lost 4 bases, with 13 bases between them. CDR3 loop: CASSLSGLPYNEQFF. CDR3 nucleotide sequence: TGTGCCAGCAGCTTATCTGGACTACCGTACAATGAGCAGTTCTTC.

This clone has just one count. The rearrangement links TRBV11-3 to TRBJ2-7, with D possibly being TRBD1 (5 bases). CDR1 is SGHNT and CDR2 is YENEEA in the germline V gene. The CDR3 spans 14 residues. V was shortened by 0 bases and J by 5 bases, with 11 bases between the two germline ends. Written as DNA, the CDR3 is TGTGCCAGCAGCTTAGAAGCAGGGCCCCACGAGCAGTACTTC. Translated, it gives CASSLEAGPHEQYF.

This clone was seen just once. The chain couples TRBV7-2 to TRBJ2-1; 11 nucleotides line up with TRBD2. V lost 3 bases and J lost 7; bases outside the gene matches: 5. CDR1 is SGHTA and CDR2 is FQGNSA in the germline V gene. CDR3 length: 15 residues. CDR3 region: CASSFSRTSGNEQFF. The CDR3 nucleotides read TGTGCCAGCAGCTTCAGTAGGACTAGCGGGAATGAGCAGTTCTTC.

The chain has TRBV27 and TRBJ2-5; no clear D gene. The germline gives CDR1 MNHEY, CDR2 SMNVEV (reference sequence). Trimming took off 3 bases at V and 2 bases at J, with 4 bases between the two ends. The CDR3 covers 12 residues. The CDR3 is CASSFRQETQYF. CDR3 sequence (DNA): TGTGCCAGCAGTTTTCGTCAAGAGACCCAGTACTTC.